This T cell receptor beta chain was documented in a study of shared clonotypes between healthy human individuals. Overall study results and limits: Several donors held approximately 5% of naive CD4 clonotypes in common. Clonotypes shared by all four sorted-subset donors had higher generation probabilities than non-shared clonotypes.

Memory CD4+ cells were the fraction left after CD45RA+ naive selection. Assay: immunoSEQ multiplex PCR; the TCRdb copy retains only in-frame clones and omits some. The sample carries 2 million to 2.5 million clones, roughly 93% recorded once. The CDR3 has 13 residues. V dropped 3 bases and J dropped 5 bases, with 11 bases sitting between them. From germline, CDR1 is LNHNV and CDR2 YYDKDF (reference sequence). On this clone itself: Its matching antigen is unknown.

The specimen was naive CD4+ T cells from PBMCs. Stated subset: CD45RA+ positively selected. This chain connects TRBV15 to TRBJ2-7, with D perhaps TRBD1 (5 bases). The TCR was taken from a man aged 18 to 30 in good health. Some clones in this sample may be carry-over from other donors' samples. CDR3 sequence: CATSRDTGNEQYF. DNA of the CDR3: TGTGCCACCAGCAGGGACACAGGCAACGAGCAGTACTTC.